The table lists the clone carrying this TCR beta chain with a few counts. A junction boundary mismatches the germline segment, possibly from a read error. The CDR3 is 21 residues long. CDR1 is MNHEY and CDR2 is SVGAGI in the germline V gene. TCRdb called the 5' RACE reads again in MiXCR, with one record for every CDR3 protein. The repertoire consists of roughly 35,000 distinct CDR3 sequences, with over 4.5% occurring once and the leading ten covering 30%. This entry is derived from a study of early T cells in non-severe SARS-CoV-2 infection. This receptor was obtained from an adult who was a healthcare worker with PCR-confirmed SARS-CoV-2 infection or an uninfected control (not recorded which). The rearrangement uses TRBV6-5 and TRBJ2-7; possibly TRBD1 or TRBD2 for D (6 bases each). Sequences were obtained from whole blood. The CDR3 loop reads CASNYNPRQEGRGGFGYEQYF. CDR3 in DNA: TGTGCCAGCAATTACAACCCTCGACAGGAGGGAAGGGGAGGTTTCGGGTACGAGCAGTACTTC.